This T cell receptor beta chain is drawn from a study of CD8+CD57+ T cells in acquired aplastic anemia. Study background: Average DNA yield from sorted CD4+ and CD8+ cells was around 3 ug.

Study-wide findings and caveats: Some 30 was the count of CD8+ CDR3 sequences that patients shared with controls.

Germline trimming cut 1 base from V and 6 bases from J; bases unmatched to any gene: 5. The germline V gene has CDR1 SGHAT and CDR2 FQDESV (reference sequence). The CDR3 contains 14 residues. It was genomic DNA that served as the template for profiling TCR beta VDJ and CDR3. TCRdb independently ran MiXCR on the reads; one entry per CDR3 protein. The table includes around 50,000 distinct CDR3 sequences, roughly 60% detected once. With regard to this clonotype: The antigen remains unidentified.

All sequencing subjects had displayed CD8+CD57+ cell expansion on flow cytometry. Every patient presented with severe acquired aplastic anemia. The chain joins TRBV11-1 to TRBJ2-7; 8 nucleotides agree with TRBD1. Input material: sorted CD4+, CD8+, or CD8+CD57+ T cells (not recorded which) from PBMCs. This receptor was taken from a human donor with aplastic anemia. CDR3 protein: CASSLGTGSLEQYF. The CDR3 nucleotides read TGTGCCAGCAGCTTAGGGACAGGGTCTCTCGAGCAGTACTTC.